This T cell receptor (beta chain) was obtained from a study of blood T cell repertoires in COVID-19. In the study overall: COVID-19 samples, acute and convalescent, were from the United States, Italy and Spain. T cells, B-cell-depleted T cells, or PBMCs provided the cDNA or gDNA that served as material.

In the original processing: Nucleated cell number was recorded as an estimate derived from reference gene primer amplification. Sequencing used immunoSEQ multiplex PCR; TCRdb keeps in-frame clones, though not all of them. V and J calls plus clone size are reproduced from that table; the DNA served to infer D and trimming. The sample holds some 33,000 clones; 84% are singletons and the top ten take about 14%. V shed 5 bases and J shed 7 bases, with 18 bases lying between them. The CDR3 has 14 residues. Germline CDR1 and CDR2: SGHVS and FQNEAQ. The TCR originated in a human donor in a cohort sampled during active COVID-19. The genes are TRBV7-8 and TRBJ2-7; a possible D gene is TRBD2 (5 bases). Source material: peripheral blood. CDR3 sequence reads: CASSPDDSSGEQYF. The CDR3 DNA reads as TGTGCCAGCAGCCCGGACGACTCGTCGGGGGAGCAGTACTTC.